The 8 T cell receptor beta chains below all came from one sample that was sequenced in a study of read filtering for tumor transcriptome and immune sequencing. Molecular barcoded adaptors covering alpha/delta and beta/gamma chains were used on roughly 400 ng RNA. TCRdb itself ran the reads through MiXCR, one entry per CDR3 protein. This sample yields fewer than 25,000 distinct CDR3 sequences, of which 20% to 25% are seen a single time; about a sixth belongs to the top ten. Sequences were obtained from a population of CD138-negative cells sorted from bone marrow. The receptors shown here come from a donor aged 40 or older with multiple myeloma.

About this clonotype: It is likely a read error: a sequence one base away is far more abundant. The chain combines TRBV7-2 with TRBJ2-1, with D tentatively TRBD1 or TRBD2 (7 bases each). The germline V gene has CDR1 SGHTA and CDR2 FQGNSA. Trimming removed 5 bases from V and 12 bases from J, with 23 bases in between. The CDR3 loop spans 15 amino acids. CDR3 in amino acids: CASSRERDRGRGQFF. As DNA, the CDR3 is TGTGCCAGCAGCCGCGAGAGGGACAGAGGGAGGGGGCAGTTCTTC.

This clonotype appeared a single time. A read error may produce the germline difference seen at one junction end. The chain recombines TRBV12-3 or TRBV12-4 with TRBJ2-1; 7 nucleotides match TRBD2. The CDR3 is 17 amino acids. Here the CDR3 reads CDSSFKLSGVSYNEQFF. The CDR3 nucleotides are TGTGACAGCAGTTTCAAATTAAGCGGGGTCTCCTACAATGAGCAGTTCTTT.

At least ten counts were recorded for this clonotype. CDR3 DNA: TGCAGCGTTGGGGGGACAGGGAACACTGAAGCTTTCTTT. Encoded protein: CSVGGTGNTEAFF. This sequence joins TRBV29-1 and TRBJ1-1, with 8 bases aligning to TRBD1. V was pared by 4 bases and J by 1 base, with 2 bases of the junction left unmatched. Germline CDR1 is SQVTM and CDR2 is ANQGSEA. This CDR3 is 13 amino acids long.

This clonotype occurred many times. The chain recombines TRBV7-2 with TRBJ2-1; weak D call: TRBD2 (5 bases). Germline V CDR1 and CDR2: SGHTA, FQGNSA. V was clipped by 6 bases and J by 0 bases, with 15 bases between them. The CDR3 consists of 16 residues. The CDR3 region is CASSPRRAGSYNEQFF. The CDR3 bases are TGTGCCAGCAGTCCCCGTCGGGCGGGCTCCTACAATGAGCAGTTCTTC.

On this clonotype: A much bigger clone sits one base away, suggesting this may be a read error. V is TRBV28 and J is TRBJ2-1; no clear D. The CDR3 is 10 residues long. Trimming took 7 bases from V and 6 from J, leaving 4 bases between them. Per the germline V gene, CDR1 is MDHEN and CDR2 is SYDVKM. The CDR3 reads CASNFNEQFF. As DNA, the CDR3 is TGTGCCAGCAATTTCAATGAGCAGTTCTTC.

Of note for this clonotype: This may come from a read error, since a much larger clone is one base off. The chain has TRBV5-1 and TRBJ2-1; 14 bases line up with TRBD2. CDR1 and CDR2 (germline): SGHRS, YFSETQ. CDR3 size: 18 residues. CDR3 in amino acids: CASSTGLAGALSYNGQFF. For the CDR3, the DNA is TGCGCCAGCAGCACGGGACTAGCGGGAGCCCTCTCCTACAATGGGCAGTTCTTC.

This clonotype was recorded at least ten times. V and J are TRBV2 and TRBJ2-1; 7 bases align to TRBD1. Per germline, CDR1 SNHLY and CDR2 FYNNEI. V was clipped by 5 bases and J by 9 bases; unmatched bases: 4. This CDR3 has 12 amino acids. The CDR3 protein is CASSTGAGEQFF. The CDR3 DNA reads as TGTGCCAGCAGTACAGGGGCGGGTGAGCAGTTCTTC.

This clonotype has more than one count but fewer than ten. The chain couples TRBV5-1 to TRBJ2-3; 7 nucleotides line up with TRBD2. The germline CDR1 and CDR2 sequences are SGHRS and YFSETQ. Unmatched junction bases numbered 11, after V lost 9 bases and J lost 4 bases. The CDR3 consists of 14 residues. The CDR3 DNA is TGCGCCACTCACCCCGGGGGGATAGCAGATACGCAGTATTTT. Its translation is CATHPGGIADTQYF.